The source of this TCR beta chain is a study of cytomegalovirus exposure and HLA in healthy donors. The V end was cut by 1 base, the J end by 2 bases, with 6 bases between. CDR3 length: 14 residues. Germline lookup yields CDR1 MGHDK and CDR2 SYGVNS. The PCR employed 60 Vbeta primers together with 13 Jbeta primers. The protocol was immunoSEQ multiplex PCR, while the TCRdb copy is restricted to in-frame clones and leaves out a portion. The sample shows 200,000 to 250,000 clones, approximately 78% of them seen only once. This clonotype originated in a male donor in good health and CMV-seronegative. The chain links TRBV25-1 to TRBJ1-5, with D tentatively TRBD1 (5 bases). The sequenced sample consisted of PBMCs. DNA of the CDR3: TGTGCCAGCAGTGAATGGGGGGGCAATCAGCCCCAGCATTTT. Translation: CASSEWGGNQPQHF.